This TCR beta chain was sequenced in a study of T cell changes during pregnancy in multiple sclerosis. This clone has more than one count but fewer than ten. The CDR3 sequence is 14 residues long. Trimming stripped 5 bases from V and 4 bases from J, with 12 bases between. Germline V lookup: CDR1 SGHVS, CDR2 FQNEAQ. The protocol was immunoSEQ multiplex PCR, while the TCRdb copy is restricted to in-frame clones and leaves out a portion. Of about 93,000 clones in the sample, 85% to 95% were seen once. The rearrangement joins TRBV7-8 to TRBJ2-1; D is unresolved. The source material was peripheral blood, sampled after pregnancy. The clonotype comes from a female donor with multiple sclerosis, enrolled in a pregnancy study. CDR3 coding DNA: TGTGCCAGCAGCCCCTCACCGGGTTACAATGAGCAGTTCTTC. This sequence encodes CASSPSPGYNEQFF.